The T cell receptor beta chain described here comes from a study of T-cell reconstitution after alpha-beta-depleted transplantation in children. Findings and limits, study-wide: About two months after transplant, alpha-beta T cells reportedly came from several hundred expanded graft clones. For some patients, TCRbeta diversity was high at day 60 because of recipient T cells and thymic progenitors that survived. Fresh T-cell production supplied most of the T-cell counts and diversity seen one year after transplant.

Worth noting for this clonotype: Its cognate antigen is unknown.

The CDR3 has 13 residues. From germline, CDR1 is MDHEN and CDR2 SYDVKM. V was clipped by 10 bases and J by 0 bases, with 13 bases between them. TCRbeta library construction was performed incorporating unique molecular identifiers. TCRdb processed the PCR reads anew with MiXCR; each CDR3 protein has one entry. The sample holds approximately 1,000,000 distinct CDR3 sequences, around 30% seen once. This chain joins TRBV28 and TRBJ2-7; no clear D. The TCR comes from a boy under three years old who had a stem cell transplant for SCID, so the T cells may come from the graft donor. The specimen was PBMCs, mostly from graft donor cells, collected 360 days after TCRalphabeta/CD19-depleted stem cell transplant. CDR3 loop: CAIRAAHSYEQYF. The CDR3 nucleotides read TGTGCCATTCGGGCAGCCCACTCCTACGAGCAGTACTTC.